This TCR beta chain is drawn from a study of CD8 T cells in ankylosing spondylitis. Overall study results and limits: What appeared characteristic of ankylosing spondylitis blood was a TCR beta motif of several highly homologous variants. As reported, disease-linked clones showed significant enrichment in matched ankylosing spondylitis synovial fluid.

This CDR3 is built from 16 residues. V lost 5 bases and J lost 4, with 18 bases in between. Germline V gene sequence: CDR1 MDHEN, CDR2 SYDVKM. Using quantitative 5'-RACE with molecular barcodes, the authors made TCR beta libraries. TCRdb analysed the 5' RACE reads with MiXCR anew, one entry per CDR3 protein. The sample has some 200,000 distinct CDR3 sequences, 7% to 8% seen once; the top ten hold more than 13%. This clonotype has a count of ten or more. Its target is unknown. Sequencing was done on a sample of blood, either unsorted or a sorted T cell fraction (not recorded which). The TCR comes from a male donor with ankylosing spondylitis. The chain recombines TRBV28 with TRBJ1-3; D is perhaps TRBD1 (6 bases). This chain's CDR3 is CASSPEGEWWGNTIYF. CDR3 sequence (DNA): TGTGCCAGCAGTCCAGAGGGGGAATGGTGGGGAAACACCATATATTTT.